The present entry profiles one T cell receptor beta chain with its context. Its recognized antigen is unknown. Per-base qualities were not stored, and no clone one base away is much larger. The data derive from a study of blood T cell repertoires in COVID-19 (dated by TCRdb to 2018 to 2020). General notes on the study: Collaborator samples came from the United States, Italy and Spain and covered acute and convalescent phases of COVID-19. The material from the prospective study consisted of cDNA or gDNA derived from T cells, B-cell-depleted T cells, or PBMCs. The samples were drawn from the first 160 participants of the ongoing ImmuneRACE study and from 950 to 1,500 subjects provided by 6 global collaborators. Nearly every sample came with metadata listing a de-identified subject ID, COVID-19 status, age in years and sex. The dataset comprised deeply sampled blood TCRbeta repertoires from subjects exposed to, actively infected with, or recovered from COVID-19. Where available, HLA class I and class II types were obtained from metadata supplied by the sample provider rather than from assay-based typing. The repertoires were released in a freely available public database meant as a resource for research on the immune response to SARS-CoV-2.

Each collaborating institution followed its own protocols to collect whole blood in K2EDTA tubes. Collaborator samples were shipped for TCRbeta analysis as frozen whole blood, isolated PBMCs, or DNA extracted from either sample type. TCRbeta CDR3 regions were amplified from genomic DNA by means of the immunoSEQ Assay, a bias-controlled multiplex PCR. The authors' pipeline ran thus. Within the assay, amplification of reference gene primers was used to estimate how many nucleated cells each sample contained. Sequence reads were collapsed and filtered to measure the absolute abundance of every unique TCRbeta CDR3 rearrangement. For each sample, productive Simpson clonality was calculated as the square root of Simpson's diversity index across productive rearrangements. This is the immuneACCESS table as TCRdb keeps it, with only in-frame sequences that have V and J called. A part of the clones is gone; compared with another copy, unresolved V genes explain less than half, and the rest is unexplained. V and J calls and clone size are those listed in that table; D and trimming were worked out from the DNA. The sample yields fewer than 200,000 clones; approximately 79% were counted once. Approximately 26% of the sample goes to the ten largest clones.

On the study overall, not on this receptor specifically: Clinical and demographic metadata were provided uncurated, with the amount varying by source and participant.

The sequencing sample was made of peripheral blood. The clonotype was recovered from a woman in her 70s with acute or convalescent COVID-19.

The CDR3 region has the sequence CSVLVGGVNTEAFF. The sequenced DNA is TGCAGCGTTTTGGTCGGGGGGGTGAACACTGAAGCTTTCTTT. The sequence links TRBV29-1 to TRBJ1-1, with TRBD1 as a weak D call on 5 bases. The germline V gene provides CDR1 SQVTM and CDR2 ANQGSEA. The V end loses 5 bases and the J end loses 0 bases, and a stretch of 13 bases separates them. The CDR3 runs 14 amino acids, cysteine and phenylalanine included. The read is trimmed to its CDR3 DNA, 42 bases read in frame from base 1.